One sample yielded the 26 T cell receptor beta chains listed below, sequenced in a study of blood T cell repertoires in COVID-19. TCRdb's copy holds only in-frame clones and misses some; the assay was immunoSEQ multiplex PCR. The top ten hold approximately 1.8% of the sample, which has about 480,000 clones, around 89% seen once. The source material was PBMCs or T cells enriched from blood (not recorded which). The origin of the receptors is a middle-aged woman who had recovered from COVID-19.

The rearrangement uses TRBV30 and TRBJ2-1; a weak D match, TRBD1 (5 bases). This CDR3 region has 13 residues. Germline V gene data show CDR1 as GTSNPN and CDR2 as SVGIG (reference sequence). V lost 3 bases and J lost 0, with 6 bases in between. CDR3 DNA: TGTGCCTGGAGGGACATCTCCTACAATGAGCAGTTCTTC. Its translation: CAWRDISYNEQFF.

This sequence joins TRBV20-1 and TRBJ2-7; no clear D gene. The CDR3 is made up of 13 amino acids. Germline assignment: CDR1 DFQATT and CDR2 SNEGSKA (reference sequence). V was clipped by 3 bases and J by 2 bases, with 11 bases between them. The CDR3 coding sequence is TGCAGTGCTAGTTTGTCCAGGACCTACGAGCAGTACTTC. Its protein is CSASLSRTYEQYF.

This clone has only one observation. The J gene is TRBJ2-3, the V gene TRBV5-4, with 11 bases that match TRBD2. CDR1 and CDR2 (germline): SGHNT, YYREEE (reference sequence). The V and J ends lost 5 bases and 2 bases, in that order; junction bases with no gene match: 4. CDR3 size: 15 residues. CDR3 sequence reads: CASRIAGGNTDTQYF. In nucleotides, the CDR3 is TGTGCCAGCAGGATAGCGGGAGGGAACACAGATACGCAGTATTTT.

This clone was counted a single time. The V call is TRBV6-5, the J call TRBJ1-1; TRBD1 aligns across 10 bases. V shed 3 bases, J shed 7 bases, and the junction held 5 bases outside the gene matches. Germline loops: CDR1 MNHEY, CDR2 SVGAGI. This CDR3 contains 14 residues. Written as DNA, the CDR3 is TGTGCCAGCAGTTATATCAGGGACAGGGGTGAAGCTTTCTTT. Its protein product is CASSYIRDRGEAFF.

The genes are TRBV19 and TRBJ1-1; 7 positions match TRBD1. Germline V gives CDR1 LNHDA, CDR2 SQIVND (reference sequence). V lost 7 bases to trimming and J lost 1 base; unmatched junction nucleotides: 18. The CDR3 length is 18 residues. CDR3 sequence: CASTSQGLNFRWNTEAFF. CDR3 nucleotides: TGTGCCAGTACATCACAGGGGCTGAACTTCAGATGGAACACTGAAGCTTTCTTT.

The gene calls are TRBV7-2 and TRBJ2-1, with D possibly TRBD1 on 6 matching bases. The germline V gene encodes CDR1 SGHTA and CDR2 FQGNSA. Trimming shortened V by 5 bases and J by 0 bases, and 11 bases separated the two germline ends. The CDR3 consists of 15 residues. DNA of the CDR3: TGTGCCAGCAGCCCCCAGGGGTTCTCCTACAATGAGCAGTTCTTC. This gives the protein CASSPQGFSYNEQFF.

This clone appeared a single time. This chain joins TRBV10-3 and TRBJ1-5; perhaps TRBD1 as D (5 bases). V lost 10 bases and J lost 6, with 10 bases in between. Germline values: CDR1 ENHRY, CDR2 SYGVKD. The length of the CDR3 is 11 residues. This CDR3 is CATGVVQPQHF. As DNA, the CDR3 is TGTGCCACGGGGGTGGTTCAGCCCCAGCATTTT.

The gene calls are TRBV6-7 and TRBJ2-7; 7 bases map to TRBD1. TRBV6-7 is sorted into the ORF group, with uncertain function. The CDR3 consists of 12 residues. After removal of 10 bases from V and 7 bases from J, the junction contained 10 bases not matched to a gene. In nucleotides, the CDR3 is TGTGCCAACGGACAGGACCGACGGGAGCAGTACTTC. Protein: CANGQDRREQYF.

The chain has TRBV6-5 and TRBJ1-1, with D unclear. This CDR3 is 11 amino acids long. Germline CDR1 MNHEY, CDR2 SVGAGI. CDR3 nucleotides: TGTGCTACCGTCGGGGACACTGAAGCTTTCTTT. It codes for CATVGDTEAFF.

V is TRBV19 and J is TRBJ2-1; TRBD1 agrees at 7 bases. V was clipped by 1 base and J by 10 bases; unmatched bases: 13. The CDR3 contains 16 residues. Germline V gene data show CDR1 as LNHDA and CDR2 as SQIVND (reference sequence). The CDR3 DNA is TGTGCCAGTAGTATAGTGGAGCAGGGGAGAGGGGGCGAGCAGTTCTTC. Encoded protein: CASSIVEQGRGGEQFF.

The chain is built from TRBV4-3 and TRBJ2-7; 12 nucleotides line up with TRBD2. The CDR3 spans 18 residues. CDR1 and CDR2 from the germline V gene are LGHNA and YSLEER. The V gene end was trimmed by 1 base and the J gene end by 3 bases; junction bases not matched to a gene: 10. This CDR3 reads CASSQAPYGLAGNYEQYF. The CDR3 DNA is TGCGCCAGCAGCCAAGCTCCCTATGGACTAGCGGGGAACTACGAGCAGTACTTC.

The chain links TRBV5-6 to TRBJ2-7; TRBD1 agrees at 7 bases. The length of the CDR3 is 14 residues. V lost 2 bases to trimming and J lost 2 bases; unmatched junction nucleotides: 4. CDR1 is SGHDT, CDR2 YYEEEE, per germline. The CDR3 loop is CASSLTGTAYEQYF. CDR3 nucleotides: TGTGCCAGCAGCTTAACCGGGACAGCCTACGAGCAGTACTTC.

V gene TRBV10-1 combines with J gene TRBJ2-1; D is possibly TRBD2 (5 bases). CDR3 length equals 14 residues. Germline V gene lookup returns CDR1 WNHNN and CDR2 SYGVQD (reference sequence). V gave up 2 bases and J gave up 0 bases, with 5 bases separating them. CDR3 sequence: CASSEGSSYNEQFF. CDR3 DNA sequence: TGCGCCAGCAGTGAGGGGAGCTCCTACAATGAGCAGTTCTTC.

The CDR3 DNA is TGTGCCAGCAGTTCCCGGGACAGGGGTAGTGAGCAGTTCTTC. It yields the protein CASSSRDRGSEQFF. J is TRBJ2-1 and V is TRBV27; 10 nucleotides align to TRBD1. The CDR3 extends over 14 amino acids. In germline, CDR1 is MNHEY, CDR2 SMNVEV (reference sequence). The V and J ends lost 4 bases and 9 bases, in that order; junction bases with no gene match: 6.

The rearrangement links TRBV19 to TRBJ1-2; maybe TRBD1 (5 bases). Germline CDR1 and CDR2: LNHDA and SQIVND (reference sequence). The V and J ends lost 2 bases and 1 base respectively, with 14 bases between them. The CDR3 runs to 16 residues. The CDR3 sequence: CASSISSGTDNYGYTF. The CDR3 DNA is TGTGCCAGTAGTATAAGCAGCGGGACGGATAACTATGGCTACACCTTC.

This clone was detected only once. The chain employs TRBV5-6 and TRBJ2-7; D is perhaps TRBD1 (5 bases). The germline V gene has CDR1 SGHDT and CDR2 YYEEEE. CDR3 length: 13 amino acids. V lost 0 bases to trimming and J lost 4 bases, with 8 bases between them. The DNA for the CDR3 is TGTGCCAGCAGCTTGGGGGGCCGGTACGAGCAGTACTTC. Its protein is CASSLGGRYEQYF.

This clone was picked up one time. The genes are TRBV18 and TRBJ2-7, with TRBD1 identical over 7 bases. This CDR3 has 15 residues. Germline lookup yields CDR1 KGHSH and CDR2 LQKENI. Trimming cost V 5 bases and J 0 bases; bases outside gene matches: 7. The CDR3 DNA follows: TGTGCCAGCTCAACCGGGACAGCTCCCTCCTACGAGCAGTACTTC. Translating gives CASSTGTAPSYEQYF.

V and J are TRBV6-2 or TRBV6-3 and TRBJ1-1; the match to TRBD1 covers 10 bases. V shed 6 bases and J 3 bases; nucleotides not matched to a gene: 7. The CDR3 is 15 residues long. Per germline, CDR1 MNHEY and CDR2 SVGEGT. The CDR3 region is CASSPIGQGDTEAFF. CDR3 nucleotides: TGTGCCAGCAGCCCCATCGGACAGGGGGACACTGAAGCTTTCTTT.

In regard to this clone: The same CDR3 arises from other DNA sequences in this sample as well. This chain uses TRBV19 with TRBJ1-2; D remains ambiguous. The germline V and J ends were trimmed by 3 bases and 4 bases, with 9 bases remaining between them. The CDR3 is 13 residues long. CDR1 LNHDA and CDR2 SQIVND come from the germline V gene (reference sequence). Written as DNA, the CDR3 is TGTGCCAGTAGTATCAACCGGGGCTATGGCTACACCTTC. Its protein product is CASSINRGYGYTF. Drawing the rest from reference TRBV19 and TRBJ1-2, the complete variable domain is DGGITQSPKYLFRKEGQNVTLSCEQNLNHDAMYWYRQDPGQGLRLIYYSQIVNDFQKGDIAEGYSVSREKKESFPLTVTSAQKNPTAFYLCASSINRGYGYTFGSGTRLTVV.

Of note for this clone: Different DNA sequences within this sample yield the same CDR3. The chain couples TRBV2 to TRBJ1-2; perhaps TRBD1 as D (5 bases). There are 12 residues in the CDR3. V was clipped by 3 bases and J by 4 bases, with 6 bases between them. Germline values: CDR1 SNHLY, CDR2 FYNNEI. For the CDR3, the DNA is TGTGCCAGCAGTGACAGGGCCTATGGCTACACCTTC. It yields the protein CASSDRAYGYTF.

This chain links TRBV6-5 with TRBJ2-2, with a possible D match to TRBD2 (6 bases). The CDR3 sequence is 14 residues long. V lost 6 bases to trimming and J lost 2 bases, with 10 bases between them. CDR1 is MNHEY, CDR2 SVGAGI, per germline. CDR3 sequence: CASREGLNTGELFF. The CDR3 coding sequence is TGTGCCAGCAGGGAGGGACTTAACACCGGGGAGCTGTTTTTT.

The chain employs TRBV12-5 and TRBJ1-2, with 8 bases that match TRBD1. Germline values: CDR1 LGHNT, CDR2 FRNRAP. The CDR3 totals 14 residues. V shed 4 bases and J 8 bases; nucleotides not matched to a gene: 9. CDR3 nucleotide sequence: TGTGCTAGTGGTTACCCCGGACAGGGCTGGGGCTACACCTTC. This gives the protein CASGYPGQGWGYTF.

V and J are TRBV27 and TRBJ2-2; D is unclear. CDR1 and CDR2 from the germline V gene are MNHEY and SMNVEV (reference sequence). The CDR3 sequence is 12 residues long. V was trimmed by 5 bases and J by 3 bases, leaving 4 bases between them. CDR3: CASSPYTGELFF. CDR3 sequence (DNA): TGTGCCAGCAGTCCCTACACCGGGGAGCTGTTTTTT.

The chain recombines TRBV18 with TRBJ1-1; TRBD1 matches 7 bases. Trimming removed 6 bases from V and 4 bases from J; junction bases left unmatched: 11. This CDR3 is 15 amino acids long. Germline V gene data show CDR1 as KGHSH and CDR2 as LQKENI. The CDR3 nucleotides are TGTGCCAGCTCCGACGGGTGGCAGGGGGGCACTGAAGCTTTCTTT. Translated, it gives CASSDGWQGGTEAFF.

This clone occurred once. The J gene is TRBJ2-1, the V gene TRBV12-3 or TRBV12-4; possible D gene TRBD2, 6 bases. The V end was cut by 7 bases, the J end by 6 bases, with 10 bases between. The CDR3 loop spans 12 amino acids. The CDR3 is CASTDGSNEQFF. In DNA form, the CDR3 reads TGTGCCAGCACCGACGGGAGCAATGAGCAGTTCTTC.

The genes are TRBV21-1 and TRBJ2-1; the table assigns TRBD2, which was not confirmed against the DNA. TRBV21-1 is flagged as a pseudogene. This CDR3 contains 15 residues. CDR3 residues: CASSTRLAGVNEQFF. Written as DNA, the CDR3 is TGTGCCAGCAGCACCCGACTAGCGGGAGTTAATGAGCAGTTCTTC.